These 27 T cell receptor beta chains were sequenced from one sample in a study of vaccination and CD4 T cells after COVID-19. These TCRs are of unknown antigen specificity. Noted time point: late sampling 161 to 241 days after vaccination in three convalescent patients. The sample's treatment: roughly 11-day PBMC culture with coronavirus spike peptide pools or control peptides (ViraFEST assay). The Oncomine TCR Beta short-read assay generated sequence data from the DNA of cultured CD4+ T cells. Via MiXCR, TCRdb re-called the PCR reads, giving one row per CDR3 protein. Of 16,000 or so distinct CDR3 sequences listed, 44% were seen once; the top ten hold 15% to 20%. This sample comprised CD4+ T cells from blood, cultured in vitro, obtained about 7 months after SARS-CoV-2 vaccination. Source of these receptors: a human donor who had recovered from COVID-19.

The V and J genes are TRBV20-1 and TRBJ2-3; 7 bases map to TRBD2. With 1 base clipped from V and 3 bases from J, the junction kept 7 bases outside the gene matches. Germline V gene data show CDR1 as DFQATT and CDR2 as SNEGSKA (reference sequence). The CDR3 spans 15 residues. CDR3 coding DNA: TGCAGTGCTAGAGTATCGGGGGAGGGGACAGATACGCAGTATTTT. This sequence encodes CSARVSGEGTDTQYF.

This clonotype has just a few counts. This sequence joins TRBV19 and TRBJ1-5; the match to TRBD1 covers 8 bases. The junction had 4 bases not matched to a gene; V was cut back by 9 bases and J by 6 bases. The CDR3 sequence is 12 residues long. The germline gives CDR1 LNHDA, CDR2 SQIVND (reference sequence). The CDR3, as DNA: TGTGCCAGCAGGACAGGGACTCAGCCCCAGCATTTT. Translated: CASRTGTQPQHF.

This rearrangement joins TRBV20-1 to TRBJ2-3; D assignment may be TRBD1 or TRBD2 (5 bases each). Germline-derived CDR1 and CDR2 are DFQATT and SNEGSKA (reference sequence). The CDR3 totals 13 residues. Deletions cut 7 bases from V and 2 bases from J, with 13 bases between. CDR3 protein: CSDVRGLTDTQYF. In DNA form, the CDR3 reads TGCAGTGATGTCCGGGGCCTCACAGATACGCAGTATTTT.

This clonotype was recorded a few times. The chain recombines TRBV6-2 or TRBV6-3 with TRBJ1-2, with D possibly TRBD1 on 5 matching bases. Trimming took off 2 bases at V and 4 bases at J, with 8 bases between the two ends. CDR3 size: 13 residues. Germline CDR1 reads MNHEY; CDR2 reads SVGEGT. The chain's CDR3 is CASSYPGVYGYTF. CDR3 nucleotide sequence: TGTGCCAGCAGTTACCCGGGGGTCTATGGCTACACCTTC.

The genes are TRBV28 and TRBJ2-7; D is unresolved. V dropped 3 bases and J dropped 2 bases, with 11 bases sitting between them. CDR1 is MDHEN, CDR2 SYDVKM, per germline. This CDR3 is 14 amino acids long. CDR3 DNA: TGTGCCAGCAGTTTCTGGAAGGCCACCTACGAGCAGTACTTC. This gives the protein CASSFWKATYEQYF. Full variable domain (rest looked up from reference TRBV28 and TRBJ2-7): DVKVTQSSRYLVKRTGEKVFLECVQDMDHENMFWYRQDPGLGLRLIYFSYDVKMKEKGDIPEGYSVSREKKERFSLILESASTNQTSMYLCASSFWKATYEQYFGPGTRLTVT.

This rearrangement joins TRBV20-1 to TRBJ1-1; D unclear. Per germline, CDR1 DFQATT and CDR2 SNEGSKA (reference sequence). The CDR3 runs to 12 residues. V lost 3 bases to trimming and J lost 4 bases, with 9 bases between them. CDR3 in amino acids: CSASGESTEAFF. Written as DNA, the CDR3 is TGCAGTGCTAGCGGGGAAAGCACTGAAGCTTTCTTT.

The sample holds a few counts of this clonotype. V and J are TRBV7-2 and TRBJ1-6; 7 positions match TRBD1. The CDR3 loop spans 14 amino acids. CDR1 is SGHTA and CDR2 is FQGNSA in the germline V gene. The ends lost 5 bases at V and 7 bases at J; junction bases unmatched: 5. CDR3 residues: CASSRGQLNSPLHF. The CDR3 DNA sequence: TGTGCCAGCAGCCGGGGACAGCTCAATTCACCCCTCCACTTT.

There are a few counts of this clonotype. CDR3: CSVEIVPETQYF. Here the CDR3 DNA reads TGCAGCGTTGAAATAGTCCCAGAGACCCAGTACTTC. The chain combines TRBV20-1 with TRBJ2-5; D is unresolved. The CDR3 extends over 12 amino acids. CDR1 is DFQATT, CDR2 SNEGSKA, per germline (reference sequence).

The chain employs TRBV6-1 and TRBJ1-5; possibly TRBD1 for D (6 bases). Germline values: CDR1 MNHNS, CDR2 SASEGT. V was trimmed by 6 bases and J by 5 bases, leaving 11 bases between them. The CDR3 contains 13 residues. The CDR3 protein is CASSKGVDQPQHF. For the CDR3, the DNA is TGTGCCAGCAGCAAGGGGGTAGATCAGCCCCAGCATTTT.

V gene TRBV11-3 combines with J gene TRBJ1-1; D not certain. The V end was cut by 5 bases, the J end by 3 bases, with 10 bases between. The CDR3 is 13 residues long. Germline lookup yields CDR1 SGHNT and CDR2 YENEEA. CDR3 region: CASSPGPYTEAFF. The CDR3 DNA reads TGTGCCAGCAGCCCTGGACCGTACACTGAAGCTTTCTTT.

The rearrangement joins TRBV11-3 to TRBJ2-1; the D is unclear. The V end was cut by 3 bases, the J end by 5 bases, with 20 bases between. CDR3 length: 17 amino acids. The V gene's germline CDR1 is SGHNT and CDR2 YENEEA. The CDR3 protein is CASSFPSTRLGHNEQFF. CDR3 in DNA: TGTGCCAGCAGCTTCCCTTCGACCCGCCTCGGGCACAATGAGCAGTTCTTC.

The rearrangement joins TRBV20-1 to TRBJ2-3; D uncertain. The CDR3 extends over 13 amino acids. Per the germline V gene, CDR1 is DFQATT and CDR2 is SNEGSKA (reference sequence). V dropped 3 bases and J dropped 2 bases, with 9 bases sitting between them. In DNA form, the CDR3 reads TGCAGTGCTAGTGTTACTGTCACAGATACGCAGTATTTT. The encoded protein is CSASVTVTDTQYF.

CDR3 sequence (DNA): TGTGCCAGCAGTGCACAGTCTAATAATTCACCCCTCCACTTT. This translates into CASSAQSNNSPLHF. The chain carries TRBV6-1 and TRBJ1-6; D ambiguous. Per the germline V gene, CDR1 is MNHNS and CDR2 is SASEGT. The CDR3 consists of 14 residues. Trimming shortened V by 4 bases and J by 5 bases, and 9 bases separated the two germline ends.

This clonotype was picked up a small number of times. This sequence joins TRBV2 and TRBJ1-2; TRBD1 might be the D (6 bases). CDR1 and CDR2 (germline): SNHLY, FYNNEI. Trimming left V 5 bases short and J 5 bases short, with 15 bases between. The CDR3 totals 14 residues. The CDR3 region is CASSIVYREYGYTF. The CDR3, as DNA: TGTGCCAGCAGTATCGTTTACAGGGAATATGGCTACACCTTC.

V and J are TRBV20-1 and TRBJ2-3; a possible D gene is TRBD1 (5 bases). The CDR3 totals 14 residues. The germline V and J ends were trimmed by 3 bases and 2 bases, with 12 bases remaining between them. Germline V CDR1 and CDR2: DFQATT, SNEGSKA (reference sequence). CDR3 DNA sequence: TGCAGTGCTAGTTTAGGGGAATACACAGATACGCAGTATTTT. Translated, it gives CSASLGEYTDTQYF.

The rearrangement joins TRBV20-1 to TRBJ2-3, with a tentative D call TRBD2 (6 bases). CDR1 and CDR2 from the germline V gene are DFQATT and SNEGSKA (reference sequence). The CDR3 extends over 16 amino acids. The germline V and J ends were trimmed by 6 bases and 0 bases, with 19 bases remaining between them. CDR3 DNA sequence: TGCAGTGCCCCAGGGAGGCTTGCGGCTAGCACAGATACGCAGTATTTT. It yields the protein CSAPGRLAASTDTQYF.

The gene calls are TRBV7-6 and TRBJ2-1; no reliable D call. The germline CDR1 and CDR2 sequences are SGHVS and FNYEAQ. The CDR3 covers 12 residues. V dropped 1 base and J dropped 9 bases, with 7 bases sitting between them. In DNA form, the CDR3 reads TGTGCCAGCAGCTTAGGTGGCGGTGAGCAGTTCTTC. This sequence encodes CASSLGGGEQFF.

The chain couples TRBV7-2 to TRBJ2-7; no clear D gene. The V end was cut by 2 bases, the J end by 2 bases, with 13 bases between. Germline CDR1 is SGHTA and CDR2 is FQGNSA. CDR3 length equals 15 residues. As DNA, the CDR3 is TGTGCCAGCAGCTTATCCTCTGTACTCACCTACGAGCAGTACTTC. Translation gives CASSLSSVLTYEQYF.

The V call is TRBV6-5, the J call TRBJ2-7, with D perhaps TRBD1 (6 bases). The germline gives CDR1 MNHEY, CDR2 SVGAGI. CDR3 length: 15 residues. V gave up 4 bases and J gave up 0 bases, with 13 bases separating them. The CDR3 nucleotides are TGTGCCAGCAGTTTTACAGGGTTCTACTCCTACGAGCAGTACTTC. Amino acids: CASSFTGFYSYEQYF.

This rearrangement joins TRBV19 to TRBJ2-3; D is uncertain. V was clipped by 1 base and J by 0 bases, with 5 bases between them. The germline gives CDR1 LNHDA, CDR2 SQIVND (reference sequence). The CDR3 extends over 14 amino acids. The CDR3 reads CASSIVGSTDTQYF. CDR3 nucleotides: TGTGCCAGTAGTATAGTAGGAAGCACAGATACGCAGTATTTT.

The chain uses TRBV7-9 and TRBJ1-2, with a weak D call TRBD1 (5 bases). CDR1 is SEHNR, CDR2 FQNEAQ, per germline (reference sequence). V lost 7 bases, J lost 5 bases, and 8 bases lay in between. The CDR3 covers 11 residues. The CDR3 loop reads CASTEGYGYTF. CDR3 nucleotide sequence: TGTGCCAGCACCGAGGGGTATGGCTACACCTTC.

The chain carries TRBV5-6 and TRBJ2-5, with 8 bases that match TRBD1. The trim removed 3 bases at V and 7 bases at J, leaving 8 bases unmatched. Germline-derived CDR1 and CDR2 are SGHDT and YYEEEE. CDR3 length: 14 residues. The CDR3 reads CASSSNPGTGTQYF. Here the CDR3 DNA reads TGTGCCAGCAGCTCCAACCCCGGGACAGGGACCCAGTACTTC.

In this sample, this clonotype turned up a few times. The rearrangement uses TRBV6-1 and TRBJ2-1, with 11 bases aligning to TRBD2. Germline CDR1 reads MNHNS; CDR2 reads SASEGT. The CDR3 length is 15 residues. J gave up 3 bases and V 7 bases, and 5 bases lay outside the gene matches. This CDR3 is CASTLTSGNYNEQFF. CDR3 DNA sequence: TGTGCCAGCACCTTGACTAGCGGGAACTACAATGAGCAGTTCTTC.

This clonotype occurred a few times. This chain's CDR3 is CASSETSGGLSDTQYF. The CDR3 nucleotides read TGTGCCAGCAGTGAAACTTCGGGGGGGCTCTCCGATACGCAGTATTTT. The chain couples TRBV6-1 to TRBJ2-3; 8 nucleotides align to TRBD2. The CDR3 runs to 16 residues. J was trimmed by 6 bases and V by 2 bases; bases with no gene match: 10. Germline-derived CDR1 and CDR2 are MNHNS and SASEGT.

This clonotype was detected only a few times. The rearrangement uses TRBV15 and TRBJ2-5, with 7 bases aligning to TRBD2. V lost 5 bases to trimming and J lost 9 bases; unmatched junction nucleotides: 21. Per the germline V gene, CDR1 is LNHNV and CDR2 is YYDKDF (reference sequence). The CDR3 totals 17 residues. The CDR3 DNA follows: TGTGCCACCAGCGGCCGTGACTGGGGGGGGGAGGATATCGCCCAGTACTTC. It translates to CATSGRDWGGEDIAQYF.

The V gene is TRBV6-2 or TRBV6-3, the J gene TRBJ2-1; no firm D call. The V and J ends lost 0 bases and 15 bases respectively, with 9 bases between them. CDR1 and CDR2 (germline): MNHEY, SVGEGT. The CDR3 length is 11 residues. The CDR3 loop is CASSYSYSRFF. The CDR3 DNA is TGTGCCAGCAGTTACTCGTATTCCCGGTTCTTC.

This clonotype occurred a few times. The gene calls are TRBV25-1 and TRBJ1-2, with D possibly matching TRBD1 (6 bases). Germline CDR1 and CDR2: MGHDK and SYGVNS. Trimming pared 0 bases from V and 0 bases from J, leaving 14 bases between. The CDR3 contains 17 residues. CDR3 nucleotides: TGTGCCAGCAGTGAATATGAGGCAGGGGCCACTAACTATGGCTACACCTTC. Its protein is CASSEYEAGATNYGYTF.